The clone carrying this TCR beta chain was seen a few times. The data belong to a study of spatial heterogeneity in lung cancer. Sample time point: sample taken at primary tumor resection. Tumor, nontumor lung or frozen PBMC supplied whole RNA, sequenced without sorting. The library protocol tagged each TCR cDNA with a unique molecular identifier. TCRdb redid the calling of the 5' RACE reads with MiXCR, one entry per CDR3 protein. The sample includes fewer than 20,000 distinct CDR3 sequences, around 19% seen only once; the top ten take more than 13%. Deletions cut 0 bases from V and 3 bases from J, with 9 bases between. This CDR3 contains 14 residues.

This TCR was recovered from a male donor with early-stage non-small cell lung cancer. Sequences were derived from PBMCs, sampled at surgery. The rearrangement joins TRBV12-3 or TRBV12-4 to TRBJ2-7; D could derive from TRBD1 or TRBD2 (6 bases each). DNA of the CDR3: TGTGCCAGCAGTTTAGCGGGGGGCTACTACGAGCAGTACTTC. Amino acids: CASSLAGGYYEQYF.